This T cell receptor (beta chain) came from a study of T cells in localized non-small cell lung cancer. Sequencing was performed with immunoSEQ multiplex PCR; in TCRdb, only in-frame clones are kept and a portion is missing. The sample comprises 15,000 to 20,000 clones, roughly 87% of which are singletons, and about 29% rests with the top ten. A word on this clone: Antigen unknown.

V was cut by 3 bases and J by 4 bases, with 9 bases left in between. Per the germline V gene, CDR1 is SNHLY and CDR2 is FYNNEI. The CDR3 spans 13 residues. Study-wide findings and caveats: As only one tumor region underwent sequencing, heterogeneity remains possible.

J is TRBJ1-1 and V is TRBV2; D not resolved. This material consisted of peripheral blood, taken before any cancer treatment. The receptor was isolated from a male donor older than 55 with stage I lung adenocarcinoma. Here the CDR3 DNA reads TGTGCCAGCAGTGACCGGAGGAGCACTGAAGCTTTCTTT. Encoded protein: CASSDRRSTEAFF.